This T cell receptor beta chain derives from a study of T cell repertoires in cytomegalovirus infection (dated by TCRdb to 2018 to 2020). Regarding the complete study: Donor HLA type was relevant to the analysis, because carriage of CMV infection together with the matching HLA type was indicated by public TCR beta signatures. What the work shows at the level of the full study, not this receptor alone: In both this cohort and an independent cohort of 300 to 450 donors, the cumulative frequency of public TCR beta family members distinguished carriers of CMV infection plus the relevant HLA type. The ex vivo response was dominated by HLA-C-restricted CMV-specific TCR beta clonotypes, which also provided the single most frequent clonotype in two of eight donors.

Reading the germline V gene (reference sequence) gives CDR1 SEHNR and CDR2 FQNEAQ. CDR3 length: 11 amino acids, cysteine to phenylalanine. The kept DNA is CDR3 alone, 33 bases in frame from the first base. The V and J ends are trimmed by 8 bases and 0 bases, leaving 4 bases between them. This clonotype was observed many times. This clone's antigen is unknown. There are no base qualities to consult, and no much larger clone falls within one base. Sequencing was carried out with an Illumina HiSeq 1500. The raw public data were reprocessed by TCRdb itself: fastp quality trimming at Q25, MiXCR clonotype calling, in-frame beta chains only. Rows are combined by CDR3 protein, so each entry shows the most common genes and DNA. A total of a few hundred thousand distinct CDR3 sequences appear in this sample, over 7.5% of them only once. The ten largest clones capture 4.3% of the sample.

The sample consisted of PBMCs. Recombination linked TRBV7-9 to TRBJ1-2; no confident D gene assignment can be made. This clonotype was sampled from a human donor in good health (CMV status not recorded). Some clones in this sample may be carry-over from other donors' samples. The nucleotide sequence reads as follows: TGTGCCAGCTCAGCTAACTATGGCTACACCTTC. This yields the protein CASSANYGYTF.